The sequence of this TCR beta chain was determined in a study of CD8 T cells in Susac syndrome. V lost 3 bases to trimming and J lost 2 bases; unmatched junction nucleotides: 9. The CDR3 is 18 amino acids. Germline CDR1 DFQATT, CDR2 SNEGSKA (reference sequence). The authors reverse transcribed roughly 0.45 to 1 ug RNA with random hexamers. TCRdb re-derived calls from the immunoSEQ multiplex PCR reads in MiXCR, one entry per CDR3 protein. Found here are 100,000 to 150,000 distinct CDR3 sequences, approximately 96% of them singletons; the top ten hold 0.065% to 0.09%. Negative magnetic isolation gave CD8+ and CD4+ cells; FACS enriched CD8+ TEMRA.

The V gene is TRBV20-1, the J gene TRBJ2-2; 13 positions match TRBD2. This TCR came from a human donor in good health. The source material was CD4+ T cells from PBMCs. CDR3 in DNA: TGCAGTGCTAGCCATTCTTCGGGACTAGCGGGAAACACCGGGGAGCTGTTTTTT. It translates to CSASHSSGLAGNTGELFF.